The 27 T cell receptor beta chains in this list originate from one sample, sequenced in a study of blood T cells in healthy people across ages. Combining a sample-barcoded 5' primer with a J-beta primer mix, a second PCR ran for roughly 7 to 12 cycles. TCRdb reanalysed the 5' RACE reads using MiXCR and keeps one entry per CDR3 protein. The sample has about 1.7 million distinct CDR3 sequences; approximately 30% are singletons. What was sequenced was blood. The receptors originated from a woman aged 25-40 years in good health.

This clonotype was recorded a few times. J is TRBJ2-1 and V is TRBV7-8; 9 nucleotides agree with TRBD2. Per the germline V gene, CDR1 is SGHVS and CDR2 is FQNEAQ. The CDR3 loop spans 16 amino acids. V trimming: 4 bases; J trimming: 8 bases; junction bases outside the gene matches: 12. This CDR3 reads CASSSEGLAPWDEQFF. CDR3 coding DNA: TGTGCCAGCAGCTCAGAGGGACTAGCTCCCTGGGATGAGCAGTTCTTC.

This clonotype was found a few times. The chain has TRBV6-7 and TRBJ2-3; 12 bases are shared with TRBD2. TRBV6-7 is designated an ORF whose function remains uncertain. With V trimmed by 7 bases and J by 5 bases, 13 bases remained unmatched. CDR3 length equals 17 residues. The CDR3 sequence is CASNSSGLAGLVDTQYF. In DNA, the CDR3 is TGTGCCAGCAATTCCTCCGGACTAGCGGGATTAGTAGATACGCAGTATTTT.

The chain uses TRBV4-1 and TRBJ2-1; TRBD1 matches 9 bases. The germline V gene has CDR1 MGHRA and CDR2 YSYEKL. The length of the CDR3 is 18 residues. V lost 6 bases to trimming and J lost 2 bases; unmatched junction nucleotides: 14. The CDR3 region is CASSHPATGQGTYNEQFF. The CDR3 region has the DNA TGCGCCAGCAGTCACCCTGCAACGGGACAGGGAACCTACAATGAGCAGTTCTTC.

J is TRBJ1-1 and V is TRBV10-3; 11 bases align to TRBD1. Unmatched junction bases numbered 4, after V lost 3 bases and J lost 4 bases. The germline V gene encodes CDR1 ENHRY and CDR2 SYGVKD. The length of the CDR3 is 15 residues. CDR3 residues: CAISERDRGTTEAFF. CDR3 sequence (DNA): TGTGCCATCAGTGAACGGGACAGGGGGACCACTGAAGCTTTCTTT.

This clonotype was recorded at least ten times. V is TRBV20-1 and J is TRBJ2-1; TRBD1 matches 8 bases. Germline lookup yields CDR1 DFQATT and CDR2 SNEGSKA (reference sequence). The CDR3 length is 21 residues. With V trimmed by 7 bases and J by 9 bases, 35 bases remained unmatched. Here the CDR3 DNA reads TGCAGTGTCCCGACTTCTGGACAGGGATTTGGAGGGAACCCCAGGTTACGTGAGCAGTTCTTC. Its translation: CSVPTSGQGFGGNPRLREQFF.

This clonotype was picked up a small number of times. CDR3 residues: CASSLTAGQPQHF. The CDR3 DNA sequence: TGTGCCAGCAGCCTTACGGCGGGTCAGCCCCAGCATTTT. This chain uses TRBV6-2 or TRBV6-3 with TRBJ1-5; D is uncertain. The CDR3 totals 13 residues. Germline V gene sequence: CDR1 MNHEY, CDR2 SVGEGT. Trimming removed 6 bases at V and 6 bases at J, with 12 bases between.

This clonotype was detected only once. J is TRBJ2-3 and V is TRBV11-2, with D perhaps matching TRBD1 (5 bases). V shed 5 bases and J shed 4 bases, with 10 bases lying between them. The CDR3 extends over 13 amino acids. Germline assignment: CDR1 SGHAT and CDR2 FQNNGV. CDR3 amino acids: CASSDSRADTQYF. The CDR3, as DNA: TGTGCCAGCAGCGACAGCAGGGCAGATACGCAGTATTTT.

This clonotype has only a few counts. V is TRBV25-1 and J is TRBJ2-5; D is ambiguous. The CDR3 spans 13 residues. Germline V gene lookup returns CDR1 MGHDK and CDR2 SYGVNS. The V end was cut by 5 bases, the J end by 4 bases, with 11 bases between. CDR3 nucleotides: TGTGCCAGCAGTCCAACGGTCCCAGAGACCCAGTACTTC. Its protein is CASSPTVPETQYF.

This clonotype was observed a few times. This chain connects TRBV30 to TRBJ2-1; no clear D. Germline CDR1 reads GTSNPN; CDR2 reads SVGIG (reference sequence). The length of the CDR3 is 16 residues. The V end lost 0 bases, the J end lost 8 bases, and 20 bases lay between the germline ends. The CDR3 here is CAWSVVGYPQYDEQFF. As DNA, the CDR3 is TGTGCCTGGAGTGTTGTTGGCTATCCACAGTACGATGAGCAGTTCTTC.

This clonotype was counted many times. The J gene is TRBJ2-1, the V gene TRBV15; the D is unclear. Trimming took 8 bases from V and 3 from J, leaving 20 bases between them. Germline V gene sequence: CDR1 LNHNV, CDR2 YYDKDF (reference sequence). The CDR3 is 16 amino acids. CDR3: CATAVTRREIYNEQFF. CDR3 coding DNA: TGTGCCACCGCGGTTACAAGGCGCGAAATCTACAATGAGCAGTTCTTC.

The chain recombines TRBV2 with TRBJ1-2; D unresolved. V dropped 9 bases and J dropped 4 bases, with 15 bases sitting between them. This CDR3 is built from 13 residues. CDR1 is SNHLY and CDR2 is FYNNEI in the germline V gene. The CDR3 spells CASRLGVGYGYTF. The CDR3 nucleotides are TGTGCCAGTAGGCTCGGGGTCGGCTATGGCTACACCTTC.

This clonotype was seen a few times. This chain links TRBV10-3 with TRBJ2-7, with 11 positions matching TRBD2. Germline values: CDR1 ENHRY, CDR2 SYGVKD. The CDR3 spans 14 residues. With 5 bases clipped from V and 5 bases from J, the junction kept 5 bases outside the gene matches. Here the CDR3 reads CAISRLAGSDEQYF. The CDR3 region has the DNA TGTGCCATCAGTCGACTAGCGGGAAGCGACGAGCAGTACTTC.

The table lists this clonotype with a few counts. CDR3 in amino acids: CASGLPDGTASNEQYF. The CDR3 coding sequence is TGTGCTAGTGGTTTGCCCGACGGGACCGCTTCCAATGAGCAGTACTTC. The gene calls are TRBV12-5 and TRBJ2-7; D possibly matches TRBD1 or TRBD2 (5 bases each). With 2 bases removed from V and 7 bases from J, the gap between germline ends came to 21 bases. The CDR3 totals 16 residues. Germline CDR1 reads LGHNT; CDR2 reads FRNRAP.

This clonotype has only a few counts. V usage is TRBV5-1 and J usage is TRBJ1-4; D is perhaps TRBD1 (6 bases). V lost 0 bases and J lost 6, with 9 bases in between. CDR3 length equals 14 residues. Germline assignment: CDR1 SGHRS and CDR2 YFSETQ. In DNA form, the CDR3 reads TGCGCCAGCAGCTTGGACAGGGTGGATGAAAAACTGTTTTTT. This gives the protein CASSLDRVDEKLFF.

This clonotype was seen only a few times. V is TRBV29-1 and J is TRBJ1-4, with 8 nucleotides matching TRBD1. The length of the CDR3 is 13 residues. Looked up from germline, CDR1 is SQVTM and CDR2 is ANQGSEA. Trimming at V came to 6 bases and at J to 7 bases, leaving 7 bases not matched to a gene. CDR3 protein: CSVRTGFGEKLFF. The CDR3, as DNA: TGCAGCGTCCGGACAGGGTTTGGTGAAAAACTGTTTTTT.

This rearrangement joins TRBV10-3 to TRBJ2-1; TRBD1 agrees at 10 bases. This CDR3 contains 17 residues. The V gene's germline CDR1 is ENHRY and CDR2 SYGVKD. J lost 3 bases, V lost 1 base, and 6 bases had no gene match. Written as DNA, the CDR3 is TGTGCCATCAGTGAGTTTATCGGACAGGGGGGCTACAATGAGCAGTTCTTC. Translation: CAISEFIGQGGYNEQFF.

J is TRBJ2-4 and V is TRBV7-2; 8 bases fit TRBD2. The assigned J gene may be wrong: the sequence end matches TRBJ2-7 better. This CDR3 is 16 amino acids long. Germline V gene lookup returns CDR1 SGHTA and CDR2 FQGNSA. This CDR3 reads CASSSTGGRGCYEQYF. Written as DNA, the CDR3 is TGTGCCAGCAGCTCTACGGGGGGGAGGGGTTGCTACGAGCAGTACTTC.

The chain uses TRBV12-5 and TRBJ1-2; D remains ambiguous. The CDR3 runs 14 residues. V dropped 4 bases and J dropped 7 bases, with 16 bases sitting between them. CDR1 and CDR2 from the germline V gene are LGHNT and FRNRAP. CDR3 DNA sequence: TGTGCTAGTGGTTGGACCCTTCCCCTTTGTGGCTACACCTTC. This encodes CASGWTLPLCGYTF.

This chain uses TRBV6-2 or TRBV6-3 with TRBJ2-1, with 7 bases identical to TRBD1. V shed 7 bases and J 10 bases; nucleotides not matched to a gene: 7. The germline V gene has CDR1 MNHEY and CDR2 SVGEGT. CDR3 size: 12 residues. The CDR3 region has the DNA TGTGCCAGCACGAGGCAGGGGGAAGAGCAGTTCTTC. This codes for CASTRQGEEQFF.

This sequence joins TRBV12-3 or TRBV12-4 and TRBJ2-3; D ambiguous. CDR3 length: 13 amino acids. The V end was cut by 7 bases, the J end by 4 bases, with 12 bases between. The CDR3 here is CASTLGSADTQYF. The CDR3 bases are TGTGCCAGCACCTTAGGGTCCGCAGATACGCAGTATTTT.

This sequence joins TRBV18 and TRBJ1-1; D gene ambiguous. The V and J ends lost 6 bases and 6 bases respectively, with 11 bases between them. CDR3 length equals 12 residues. Germline V gene data show CDR1 as KGHSH and CDR2 as LQKENI. The chain's CDR3 is CASSAERAEAFF. The CDR3 DNA follows: TGTGCCAGCTCGGCCGAGAGGGCTGAAGCTTTCTTT.

As concerns this clonotype: The junction departs from germline at one end; a sequencing error may be responsible. The gene calls are TRBV4-1 and TRBJ2-3; 13 nucleotides agree with TRBD2. The germline V gene encodes CDR1 MGHRA and CDR2 YSYEKL. The CDR3 extends over 17 amino acids. The CDR3 sequence: CASSQAGLAGRTDTRYF. The CDR3 DNA follows: TGCGCCAGCAGCCAAGCGGGACTAGCGGGGCGCACAGATACGCGGTATTTT.

In its sample, this clonotype was seen a few times. In nucleotides, the CDR3 is TGTGCCATCAGTGACGGCGGGAAGGGCAATCAGCCCCAGCATTTT. As protein: CAISDGGKGNQPQHF. The V and J genes are TRBV10-3 and TRBJ1-5, with unresolved D. Germline V gives CDR1 ENHRY, CDR2 SYGVKD. V was shortened by 3 bases and J by 2 bases, with 11 bases between the two germline ends. The length of the CDR3 is 15 residues.

CDR3 sequence reads: CASSLYDNQPQHF. Here the CDR3 DNA reads TGTGCCAGCAGCTTATATGACAATCAGCCCCAGCATTTT. The chain has TRBV7-3 and TRBJ1-5; D gene uncertain. Germline V gene sequence: CDR1 SGHTA, CDR2 FQGTGA. This CDR3 has 13 residues. Deletions cut 2 bases from V and 3 bases from J, with 5 bases between.

The rearrangement joins TRBV7-2 to TRBJ2-3; 8 nucleotides match TRBD2. There are 15 residues in the CDR3. Germline V gene lookup returns CDR1 SGHTA and CDR2 FQGNSA. Trimming took 0 bases from V and 8 from J; bases not matched to a gene: 7. CDR3 residues: CASSLATGGQGTQYF. The CDR3 nucleotides are TGTGCCAGCAGCTTAGCGACGGGGGGGCAGGGTACGCAGTATTTT.

This clonotype was counted a few times. V gene TRBV29-1 combines with J gene TRBJ2-1; 7 nucleotides agree with TRBD2. This CDR3 spans 10 amino acids. The junction had 3 bases not matched to a gene; V was cut back by 6 bases and J by 10 bases. Germline CDR1 is SQVTM and CDR2 is ANQGSEA. This CDR3 is CSVGLYEQFF. Here the CDR3 DNA reads TGCAGCGTGGGACTATACGAGCAGTTCTTC.

In this sample, this clonotype turned up a few times. This rearrangement joins TRBV7-6 to TRBJ2-1; D unresolved. V was pared by 5 bases and J by 13 bases, with 15 bases between. This CDR3 is built from 12 residues. Germline values: CDR1 SGHVS, CDR2 FNYEAQ. The chain's CDR3 is CASSPLMGNQFF. CDR3 coding DNA: TGTGCCAGCAGCCCTCTAATGGGGAACCAGTTCTTC.